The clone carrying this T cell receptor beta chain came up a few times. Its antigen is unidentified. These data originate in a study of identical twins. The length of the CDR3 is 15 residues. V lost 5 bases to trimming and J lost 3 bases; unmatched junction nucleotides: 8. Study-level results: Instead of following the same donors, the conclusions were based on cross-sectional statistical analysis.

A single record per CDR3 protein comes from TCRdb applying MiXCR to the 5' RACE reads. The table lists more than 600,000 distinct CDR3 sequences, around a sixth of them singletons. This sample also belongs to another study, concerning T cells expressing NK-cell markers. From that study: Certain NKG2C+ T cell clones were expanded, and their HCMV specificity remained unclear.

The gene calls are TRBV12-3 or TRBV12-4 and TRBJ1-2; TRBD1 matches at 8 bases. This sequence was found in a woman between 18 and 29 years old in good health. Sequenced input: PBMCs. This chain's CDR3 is CASSGGPDRDYGYTF. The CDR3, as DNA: TGTGCCAGCAGTGGGGGGCCGGACAGGGACTATGGCTACACCTTC.